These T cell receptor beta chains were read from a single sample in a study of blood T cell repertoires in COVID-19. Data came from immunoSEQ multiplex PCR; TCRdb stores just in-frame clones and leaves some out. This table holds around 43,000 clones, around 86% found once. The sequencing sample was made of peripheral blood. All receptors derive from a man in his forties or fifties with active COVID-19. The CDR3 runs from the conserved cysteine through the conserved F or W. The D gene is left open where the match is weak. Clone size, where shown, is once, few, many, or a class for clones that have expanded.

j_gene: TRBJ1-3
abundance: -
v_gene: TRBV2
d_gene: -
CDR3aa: CASKEYTIYF
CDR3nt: TGTGCCAGCAAGGAGTACACCATATATTTT

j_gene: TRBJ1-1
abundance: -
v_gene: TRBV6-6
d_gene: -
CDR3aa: CASSYPQDTEAFF
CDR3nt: TGTGCCAGCAGTTACCCCCAGGACACTGAAGCTTTCTTT

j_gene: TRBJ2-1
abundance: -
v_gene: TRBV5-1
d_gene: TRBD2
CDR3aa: CASSATGTSAHNEQFF
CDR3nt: TGCGCCAGCAGCGCAACCGGGACTAGCGCCCACAATGAGCAGTTCTTC

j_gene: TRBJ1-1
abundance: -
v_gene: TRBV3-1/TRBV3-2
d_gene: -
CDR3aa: CASSQGVGNTEAFF
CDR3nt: TGTGCCAGCAGCCAAGGTGTCGGGAACACTGAAGCTTTCTTT

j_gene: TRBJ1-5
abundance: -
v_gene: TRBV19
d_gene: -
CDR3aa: CASSTTGYTVGQPQHF
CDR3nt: TGTGCCAGTAGTACGACAGGTTATACTGTGGGTCAGCCCCAGCATTTT

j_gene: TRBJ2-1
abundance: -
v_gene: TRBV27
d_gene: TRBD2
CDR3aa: CASSAASGEYNEQFF
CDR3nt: TGTGCCAGCTCCGCCGCTAGCGGGGAATACAATGAGCAGTTCTTC

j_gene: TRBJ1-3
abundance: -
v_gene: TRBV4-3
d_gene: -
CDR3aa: CASSQDPGLSGNTIYF
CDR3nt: TGCGCCAGCAGCCAAGACCCAGGTTTATCTGGAAACACCATATATTTT

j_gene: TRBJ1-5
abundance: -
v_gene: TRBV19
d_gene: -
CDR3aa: CASSIEQVNQPQHF
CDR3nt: TGTGCCAGTAGTATAGAACAGGTGAATCAGCCCCAGCATTTT

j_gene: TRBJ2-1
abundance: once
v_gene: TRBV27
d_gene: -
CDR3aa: CASSFRGNEQFF
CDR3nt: TGTGCCAGCAGTTTTAGGGGCAATGAGCAGTTCTTC

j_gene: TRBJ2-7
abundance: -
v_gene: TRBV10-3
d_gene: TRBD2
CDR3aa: CAIRAPSGVSYEQYF
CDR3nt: TGTGCCATCAGGGCCCCTAGCGGGGTCTCCTACGAGCAGTACTTC

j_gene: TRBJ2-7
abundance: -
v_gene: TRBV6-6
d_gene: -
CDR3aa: CASSHPGGGTGEQYF
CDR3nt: TGTGCCAGCAGCCACCCCGGGGGAGGGACAGGCGAGCAGTACTTC

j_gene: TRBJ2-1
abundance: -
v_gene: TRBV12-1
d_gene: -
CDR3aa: CASSLLSGLAGNFEQFF
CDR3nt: TGTGCCAGCAGCCTCCTTAGTGGGTTAGCGGGAAATTTCGAGCAGTTCTTC

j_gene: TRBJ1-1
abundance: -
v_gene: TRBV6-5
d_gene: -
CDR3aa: CASSYRTVRNTEAFF
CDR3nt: TGTGCCAGCAGTTACCGTACGGTACGGAACACTGAAGCTTTCTTT

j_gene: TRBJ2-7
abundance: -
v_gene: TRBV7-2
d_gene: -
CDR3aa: CASSSRGRVYEQYF
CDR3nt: TGTGCCAGCAGCTCTAGGGGGAGGGTGTACGAGCAGTACTTC

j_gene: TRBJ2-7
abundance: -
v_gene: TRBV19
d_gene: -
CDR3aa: CASSQQGAYEQYF
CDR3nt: TGTGCCAGTAGTCAACAGGGAGCCTACGAGCAGTACTTC

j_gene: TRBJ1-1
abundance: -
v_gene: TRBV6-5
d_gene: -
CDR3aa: CASTLLGANTEAFF
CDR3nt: TGTGCCAGCACCCTTTTGGGGGCCAACACTGAAGCTTTCTTT

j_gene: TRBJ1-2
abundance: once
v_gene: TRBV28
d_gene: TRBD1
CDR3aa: CASSSGQGADGYTF
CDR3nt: TGTGCCAGCAGTTCAGGGCAGGGGGCCGATGGCTACACCTTC

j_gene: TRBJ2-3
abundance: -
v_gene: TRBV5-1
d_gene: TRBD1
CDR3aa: CASSKTGQDTQYF
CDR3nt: TGCGCCAGCAGTAAGACAGGGCAAGATACGCAGTATTTT

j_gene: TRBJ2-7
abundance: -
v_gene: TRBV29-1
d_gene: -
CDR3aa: CSVVSTGTYEQYF
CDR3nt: TGCAGCGTCGTAAGTACCGGGACCTACGAGCAGTACTTC

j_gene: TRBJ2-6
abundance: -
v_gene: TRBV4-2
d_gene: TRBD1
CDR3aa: CASSQPTGSGANVLTF
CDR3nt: TGTGCCAGCAGCCAACCGACAGGGTCTGGGGCCAACGTCCTGACTTTC

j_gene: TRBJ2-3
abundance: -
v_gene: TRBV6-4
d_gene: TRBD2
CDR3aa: CASSDGLAGGDTQYF
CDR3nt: TGTGCCAGCAGTGATGGACTAGCGGGAGGAGATACGCAGTATTTT

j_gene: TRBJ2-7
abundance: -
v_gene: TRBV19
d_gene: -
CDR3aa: CASSPFGGYEQYF
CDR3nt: TGTGCCAGTAGTCCCTTTGGCGGCTACGAGCAGTACTTC

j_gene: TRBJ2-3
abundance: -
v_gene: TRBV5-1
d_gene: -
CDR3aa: CASSLEAGWEYF
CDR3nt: TGCGCCAGCAGCTTGGAGGCGGGGTGGGAGTATTTT

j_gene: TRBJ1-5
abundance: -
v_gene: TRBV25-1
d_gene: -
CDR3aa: CASSYRVNQPQHF
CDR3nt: TGTGCCAGCAGTTACAGGGTGAATCAGCCCCAGCATTTT

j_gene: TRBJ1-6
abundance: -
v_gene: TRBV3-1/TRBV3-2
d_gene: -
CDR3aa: CASSQIENNSPLHF
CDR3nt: TGTGCCAGCAGCCAAATAGAGAATAATTCACCCCTCCACTTT

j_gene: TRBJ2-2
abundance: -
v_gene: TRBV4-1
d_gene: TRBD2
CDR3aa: CASSQEGLAGAGELFF
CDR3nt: TGCGCCAGCAGCCAAGAGGGACTAGCGGGAGCCGGGGAGCTGTTTTTT

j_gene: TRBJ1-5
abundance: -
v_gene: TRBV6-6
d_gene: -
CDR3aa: CASSYRGVNQPQHF
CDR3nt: TGTGCCAGCAGTTATAGGGGTGTCAATCAGCCCCAGCATTTT

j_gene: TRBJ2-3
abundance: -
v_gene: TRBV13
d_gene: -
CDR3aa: CASSESYTDTQYF
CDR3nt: TGTGCCAGCAGCGAAAGCTACACAGATACGCAGTATTTT